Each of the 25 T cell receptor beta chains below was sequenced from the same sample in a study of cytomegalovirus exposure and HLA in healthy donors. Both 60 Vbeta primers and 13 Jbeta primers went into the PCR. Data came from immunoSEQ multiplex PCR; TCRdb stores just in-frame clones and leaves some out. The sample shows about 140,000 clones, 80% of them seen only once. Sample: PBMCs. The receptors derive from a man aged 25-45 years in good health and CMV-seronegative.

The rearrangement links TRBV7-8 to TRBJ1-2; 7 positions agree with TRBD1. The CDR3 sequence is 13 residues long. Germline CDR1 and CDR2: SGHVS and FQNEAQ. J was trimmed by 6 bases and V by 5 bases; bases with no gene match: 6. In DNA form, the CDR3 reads TGTGCCAGCAGCCAGGGGACAGCTGATGGCTACACCTTC. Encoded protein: CASSQGTADGYTF.

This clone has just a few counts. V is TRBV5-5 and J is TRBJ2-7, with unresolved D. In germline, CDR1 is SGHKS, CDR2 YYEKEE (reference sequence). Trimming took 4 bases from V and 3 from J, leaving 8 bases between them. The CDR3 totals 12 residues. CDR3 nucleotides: TGTGCCAGCAGCCCCCGGTTCTACGAGCAGTACTTC. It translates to CASSPRFYEQYF.

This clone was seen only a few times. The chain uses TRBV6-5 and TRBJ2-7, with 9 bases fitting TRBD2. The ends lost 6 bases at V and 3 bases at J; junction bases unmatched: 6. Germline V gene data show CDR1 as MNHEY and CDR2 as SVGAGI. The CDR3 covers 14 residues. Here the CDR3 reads CASRKLAGNYEQYF. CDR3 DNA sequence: TGTGCCAGCAGAAAACTAGCGGGCAACTACGAGCAGTACTTC.

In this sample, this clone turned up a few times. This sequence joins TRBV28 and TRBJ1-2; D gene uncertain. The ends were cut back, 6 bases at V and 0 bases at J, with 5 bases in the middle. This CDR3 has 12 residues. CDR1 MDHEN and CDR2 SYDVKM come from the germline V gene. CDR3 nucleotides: TGTGCCAGCAGCACAACTAACTATGGCTACACCTTC. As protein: CASSTTNYGYTF.

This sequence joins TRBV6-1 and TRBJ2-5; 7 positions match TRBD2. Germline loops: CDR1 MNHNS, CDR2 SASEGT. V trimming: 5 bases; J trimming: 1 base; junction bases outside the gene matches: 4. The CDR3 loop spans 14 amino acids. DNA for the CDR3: TGTGCCAGCAGTACAAGCGGGACCCAAGAGACCCAGTACTTC. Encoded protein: CASSTSGTQETQYF.

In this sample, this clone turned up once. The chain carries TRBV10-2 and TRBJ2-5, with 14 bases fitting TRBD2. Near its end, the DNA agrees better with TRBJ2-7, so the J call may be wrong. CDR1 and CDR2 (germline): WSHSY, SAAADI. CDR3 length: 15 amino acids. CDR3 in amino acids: CASRKGLAGEYEQYF. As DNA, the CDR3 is TGCGCCAGCAGGAAGGGACTAGCGGGAGAATACGAGCAGTACTTC.

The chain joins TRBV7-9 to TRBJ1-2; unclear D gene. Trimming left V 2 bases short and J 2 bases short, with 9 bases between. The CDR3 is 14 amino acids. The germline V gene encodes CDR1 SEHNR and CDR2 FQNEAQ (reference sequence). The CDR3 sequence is CASSLTVSNYGYTF. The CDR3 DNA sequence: TGTGCCAGCAGCTTAACAGTGTCCAACTATGGCTACACCTTC.

The CDR3 reads CASSLLGTGEWSRTDTQYF. CDR3 DNA sequence: TGTGCCAGCAGTTTACTAGGGACAGGGGAGTGGAGTCGCACAGATACGCAGTATTTT. The chain is built from TRBV27 and TRBJ2-3; TRBD1 matches 10 bases. V lost 2 bases, J lost 1 base, and 12 bases stayed unmatched. The germline CDR1 and CDR2 sequences are MNHEY and SMNVEV (reference sequence). The CDR3 extends over 19 amino acids.

The CDR3: CASGRGSNEQFF. The CDR3 DNA is TGTGCCAGCGGCCGGGGTTCCAATGAGCAGTTCTTC. The chain carries TRBV11-2 and TRBJ2-1; possibly TRBD2 for D (5 bases). The CDR3 contains 12 residues. Deletions cut 8 bases from V and 6 bases from J, with 11 bases between. Germline V CDR1 and CDR2: SGHAT, FQNNGV.

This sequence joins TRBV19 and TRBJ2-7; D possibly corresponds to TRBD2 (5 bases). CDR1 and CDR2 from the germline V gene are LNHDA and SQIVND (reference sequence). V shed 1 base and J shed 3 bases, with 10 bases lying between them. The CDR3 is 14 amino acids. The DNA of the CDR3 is TGTGCCAGTAGTATAGGATCGGGGTACTACGAGCAGTACTTC. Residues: CASSIGSGYYEQYF.

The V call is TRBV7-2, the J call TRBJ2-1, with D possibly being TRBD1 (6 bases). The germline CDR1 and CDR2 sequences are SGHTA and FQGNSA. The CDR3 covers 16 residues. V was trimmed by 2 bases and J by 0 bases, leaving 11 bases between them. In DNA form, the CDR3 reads TGTGCCAGCAGCTTATCAGGACAGCGCTCCTACAATGAGCAGTTCTTC. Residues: CASSLSGQRSYNEQFF.

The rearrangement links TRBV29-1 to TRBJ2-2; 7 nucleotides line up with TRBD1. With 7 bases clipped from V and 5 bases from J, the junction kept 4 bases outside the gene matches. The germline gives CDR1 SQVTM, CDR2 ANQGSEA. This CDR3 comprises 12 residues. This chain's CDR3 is CSAPGQTGELFF. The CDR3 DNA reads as TGCAGCGCCCCGGGACAGACCGGGGAGCTGTTTTTT.

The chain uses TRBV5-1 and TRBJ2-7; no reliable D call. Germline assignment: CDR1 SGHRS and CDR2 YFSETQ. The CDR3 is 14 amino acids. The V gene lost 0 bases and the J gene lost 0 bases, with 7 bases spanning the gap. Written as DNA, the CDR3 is TGCGCCAGCAGCTTGGAGCTGAGCTCCTACGAGCAGTACTTC. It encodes CASSLELSSYEQYF.

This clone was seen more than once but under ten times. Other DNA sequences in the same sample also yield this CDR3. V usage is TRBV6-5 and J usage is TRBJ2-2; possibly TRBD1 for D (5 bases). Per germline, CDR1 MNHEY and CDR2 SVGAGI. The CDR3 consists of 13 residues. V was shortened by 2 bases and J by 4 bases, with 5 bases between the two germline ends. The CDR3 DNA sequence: TGTGCCAGCAGTTACAGGGGCACCGGGGAGCTGTTTTTT. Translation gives CASSYRGTGELFF.

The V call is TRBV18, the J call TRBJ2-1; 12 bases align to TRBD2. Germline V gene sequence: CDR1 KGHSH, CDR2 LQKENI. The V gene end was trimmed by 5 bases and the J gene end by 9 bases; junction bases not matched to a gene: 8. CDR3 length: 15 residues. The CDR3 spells CASSSPTSGRIEQFF. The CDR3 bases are TGTGCCAGCTCATCCCCCACTAGCGGGAGGATTGAGCAGTTCTTC.

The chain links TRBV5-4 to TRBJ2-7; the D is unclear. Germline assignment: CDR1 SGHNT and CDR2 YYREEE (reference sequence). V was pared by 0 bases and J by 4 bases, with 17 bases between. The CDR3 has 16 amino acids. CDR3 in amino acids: CASSLGAGKSLYEQYF. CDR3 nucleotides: TGTGCCAGCAGCTTGGGGGCCGGAAAAAGTCTGTACGAGCAGTACTTC.

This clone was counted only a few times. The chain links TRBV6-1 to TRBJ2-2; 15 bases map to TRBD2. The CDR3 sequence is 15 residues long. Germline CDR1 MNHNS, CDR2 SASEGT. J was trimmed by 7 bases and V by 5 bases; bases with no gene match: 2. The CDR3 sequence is CASSPGLAGGGELFF. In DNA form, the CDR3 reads TGTGCCAGCAGTCCGGGACTAGCGGGAGGCGGGGAGCTGTTTTTT.

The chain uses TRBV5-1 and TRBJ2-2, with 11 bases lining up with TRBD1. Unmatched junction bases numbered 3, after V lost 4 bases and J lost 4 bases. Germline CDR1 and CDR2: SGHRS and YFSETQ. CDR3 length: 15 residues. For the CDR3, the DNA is TGCGCCAGCAGCGCGGACAGGGGGCTCACCGGGGAGCTGTTTTTT. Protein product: CASSADRGLTGELFF.

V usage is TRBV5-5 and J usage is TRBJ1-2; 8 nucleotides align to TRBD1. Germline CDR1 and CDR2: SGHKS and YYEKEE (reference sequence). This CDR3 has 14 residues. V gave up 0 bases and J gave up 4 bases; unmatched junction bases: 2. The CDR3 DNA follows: TGTGCCAGCAGCTTGGTCACAGGGGGCTATGGCTACACCTTC. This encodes CASSLVTGGYGYTF.

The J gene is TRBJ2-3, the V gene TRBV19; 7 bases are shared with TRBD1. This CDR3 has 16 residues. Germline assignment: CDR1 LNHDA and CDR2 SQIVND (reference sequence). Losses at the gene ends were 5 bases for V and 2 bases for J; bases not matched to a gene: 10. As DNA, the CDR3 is TGTGCCAGTAGTCCTCCAACAGGGGCACACACAGATACGCAGTATTTT. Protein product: CASSPPTGAHTDTQYF. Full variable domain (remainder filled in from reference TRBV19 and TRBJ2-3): DGGITQSPKYLFRKEGQNVTLSCEQNLNHDAMYWYRQDPGQGLRLIYYSQIVNDFQKGDIAEGYSVSREKKESFPLTVTSAQKNPTAFYLCASSPPTGAHTDTQYFGPGTRLTVL.

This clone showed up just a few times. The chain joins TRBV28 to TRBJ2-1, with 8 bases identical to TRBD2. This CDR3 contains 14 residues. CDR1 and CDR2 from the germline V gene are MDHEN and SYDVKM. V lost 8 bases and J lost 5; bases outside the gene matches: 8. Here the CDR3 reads CASRGGGNNNEQFF. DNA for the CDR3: TGTGCCAGCCGGGGGGGAGGGAATAACAATGAGCAGTTCTTC.

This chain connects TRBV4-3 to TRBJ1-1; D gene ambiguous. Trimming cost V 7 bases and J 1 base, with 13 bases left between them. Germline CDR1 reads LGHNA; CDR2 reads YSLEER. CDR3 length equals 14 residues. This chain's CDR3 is CASTYAGENTEAFF. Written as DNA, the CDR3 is TGCGCCAGCACATACGCCGGGGAGAACACTGAAGCTTTCTTT.

This chain's CDR3 is CASSSEYSRAGAGELFF. The DNA of the CDR3 is TGCGCCAGCAGCTCCGAATATAGTCGGGCGGGGGCCGGGGAGCTGTTTTTT. This chain uses TRBV5-1 with TRBJ2-2; TRBD2 aligns across 7 bases. The V gene's germline CDR1 is SGHRS and CDR2 YFSETQ. The CDR3 is made up of 17 amino acids. The J segment lost 6 bases and the V segment lost 3 bases, leaving 14 bases of the junction unmatched.

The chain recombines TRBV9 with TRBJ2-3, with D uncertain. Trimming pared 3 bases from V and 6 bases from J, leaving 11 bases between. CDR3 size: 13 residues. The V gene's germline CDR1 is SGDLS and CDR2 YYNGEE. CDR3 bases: TGTGCCAGCAGCGCCTTAACTTCCGATACGCAGTATTTT. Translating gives CASSALTSDTQYF.

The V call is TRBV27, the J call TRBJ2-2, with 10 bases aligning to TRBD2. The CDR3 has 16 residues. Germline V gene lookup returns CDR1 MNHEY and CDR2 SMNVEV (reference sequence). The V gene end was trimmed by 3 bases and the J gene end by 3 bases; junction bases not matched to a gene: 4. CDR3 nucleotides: TGTGCCAGCAGTTTCCTCGGACTAGCGGACACCGGGGAGCTGTTTTTT. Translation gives CASSFLGLADTGELFF.